This TCR beta chain was observed in a study of blood T cell repertoires in COVID-19. Study-level background: PBMCs, B-cell-depleted T cells, or T cells provided the cDNA or gDNA that made up the material.

This clone was observed a handful of times. Profiled with immunoSEQ multiplex PCR; TCRdb holds only in-frame clones, not every one. The data show some 200,000 clones, roughly 76% seen once. This TCR came from a woman older than 75 with COVID-19, enrolled during active disease. Sequenced material: peripheral blood.

This CDR3 reads CASRNRGFSNEKLFF. Written as DNA, the CDR3 is TGCGCCAGCAGGAACAGGGGGTTCTCTAATGAAAAACTGTTTTTT. V is TRBV10-2 and J is TRBJ1-4; 8 nucleotides agree with TRBD1. Germline CDR1 and CDR2: WSHSY and SAAADI. J lost 3 bases, V lost 6 bases, and 6 bases had no gene match. The CDR3 totals 15 residues.